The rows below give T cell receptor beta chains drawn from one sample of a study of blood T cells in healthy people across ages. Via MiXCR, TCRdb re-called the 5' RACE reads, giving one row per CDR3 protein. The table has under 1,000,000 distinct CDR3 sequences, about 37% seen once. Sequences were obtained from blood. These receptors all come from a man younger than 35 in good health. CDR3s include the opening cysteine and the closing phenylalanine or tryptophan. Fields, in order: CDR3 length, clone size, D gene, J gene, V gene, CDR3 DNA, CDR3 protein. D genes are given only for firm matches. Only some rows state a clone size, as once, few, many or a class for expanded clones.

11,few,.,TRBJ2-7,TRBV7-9,TGTGCCAGCAGCAGGGTTGGTGAGCAGTACTTC,CASSRVGEQYF
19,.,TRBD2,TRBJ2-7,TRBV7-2,TGTGCCAGCAGCTTAAGGGGGCTAGCGGGGGACTACTCCTACAATGAGCAGTACTTC,CASSLRGLAGDYSYNEQYF
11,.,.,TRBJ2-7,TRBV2,TGTGCCAGCAGTGAAGGGGATTCCCAGTACTTC,CASSEGDSQYF
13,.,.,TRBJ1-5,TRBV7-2,TGTGCCAGCAGCCTGGATAGCGATCAGCCCCAGCATTTT,CASSLDSDQPQHF
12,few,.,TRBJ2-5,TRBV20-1,TGCAGTGTGGGGCTGGTAAAAGAGACCCAGTACTTC,CSVGLVKETQYF
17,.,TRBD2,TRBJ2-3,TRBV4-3,TGCGCCAGCAGCCAAAATACCGGGACTAGTAGGTCAGATACGCAGTATTTT,CASSQNTGTSRSDTQYF
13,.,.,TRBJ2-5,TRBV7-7,TGTGCCAGCAGCTTAGACAAAAGAGAGACCCAGTACTTC,CASSLDKRETQYF
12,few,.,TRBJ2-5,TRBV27,TGTGCCAGCAGTTTCGGGGGGCGTGAGCAGTACTTC,CASSFGGREQYF
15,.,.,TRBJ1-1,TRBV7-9,TGTGCCAGCAGCTTACGGACCGGAGGGGGCACTGAAGCTTTCTTT,CASSLRTGGGTEAFF
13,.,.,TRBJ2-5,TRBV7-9,TGTGCCGAAAAGAGGGGATCCCAAGAGACCCAGTACTTC,CAEKRGSQETQYF
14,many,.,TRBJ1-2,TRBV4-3,TGCGCCAGCAGCCAAGGGGAGGGAAACTATGGCTACACCTTC,CASSQGEGNYGYTF
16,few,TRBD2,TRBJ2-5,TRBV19,TGTGCCAGTAGTAGTTTGAATAGCGGGGGTCAAGAGACCCAGTACTTC,CASSSLNSGGQETQYF
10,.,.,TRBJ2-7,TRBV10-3,TGTGCCACCGGGGACAATGAGCAGTACTTC,CATGDNEQYF
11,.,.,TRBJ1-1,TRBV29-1,TGCAGCGTTGAAGAGGGCTCCTGGGCTTTCTTT,CSVEEGSWAFF
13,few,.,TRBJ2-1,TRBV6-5,TGTGCCAGCAGTTACCGGCCCTACAATGAGCAGTTCTTC,CASSYRPYNEQFF
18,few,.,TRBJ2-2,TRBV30,TGTGCCTGGAGTGTATTATATGAGGTCAAATATTGGACCGGGGAGCTGTTTTTT,CAWSVLYEVKYWTGELFF
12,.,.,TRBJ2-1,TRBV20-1,TGCAGTTTTAACGGGGGGCGTAATGAGCAGTTCTTC,CSFNGGRNEQFF
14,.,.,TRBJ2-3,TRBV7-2,TGTGCCAGCAAGTGGCTGGGGGAAGGGGATACGCAGTATTTT,CASKWLGEGDTQYF
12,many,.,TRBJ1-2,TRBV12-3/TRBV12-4,TGTGCCAGCAGTTCTTTAGGCCATGGCTACACCTTC,CASSSLGHGYTF
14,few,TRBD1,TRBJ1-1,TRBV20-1,TGCAGTGCTACTACAGGGGTCACGAACACTGAAGCTTTCTTT,CSATTGVTNTEAFF
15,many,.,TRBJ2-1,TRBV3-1,TGTGCCAGCAGCCAAGATTTGGGATATACAAATGAGCAGTTCTTC,CASSQDLGYTNEQFF
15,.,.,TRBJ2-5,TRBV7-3,TGTGCCAGCAGCTTAACGCCCGGTCCTTCCTATGAGCAGTACTTC,CASSLTPGPSYEQYF
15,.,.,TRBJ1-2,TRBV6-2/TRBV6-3,TGTGCCAGCAGACCCCAACACCTAGCTAACTATGGCTACACCTTC,CASRPQHLANYGYTF
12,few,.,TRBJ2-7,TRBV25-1,TGTGCCAGCATGGGACTCGGATACGAGCAGTACTTC,CASMGLGYEQYF
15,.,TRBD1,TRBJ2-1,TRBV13,TGTGCCAGCAGCGTAGGGACAGGAATCTACAATGAGCAGTTCTTC,CASSVGTGIYNEQFF
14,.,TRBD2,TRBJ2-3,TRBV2,TGTGCCGGCGTCAGGGAGACTAGCGCAGATACGCAGTATTTT,CAGVRETSADTQYF
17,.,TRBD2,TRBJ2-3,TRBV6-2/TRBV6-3,TGTGCCAGCAGTTACTCTAGGGAGGGGAGGAGCACAGATACGCAGTATTTT,CASSYSREGRSTDTQYF
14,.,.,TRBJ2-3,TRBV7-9,TGTGCCAGCAGCCCCTCCGGAGCCCCAGATACGCAGTATTTT,CASSPSGAPDTQYF
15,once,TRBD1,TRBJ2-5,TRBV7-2,TGTGCCAGCAGCACAAGTGGGACAGGCTTAAATGAGCAGTACTTC,CASSTSGTGLNEQYF
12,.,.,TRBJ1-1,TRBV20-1,TGCAGCTGCGACATGGGGAGCACTGAAGCTTTCTTT,CSCDMGSTEAFF
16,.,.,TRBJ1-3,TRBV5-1,TGCGCCAGCAGCTGGAACGGGGATTACTCTGGAAACACCATATATTTT,CASSWNGDYSGNTIYF
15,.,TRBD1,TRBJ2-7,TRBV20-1,TGCAGTGCTACTTACAGACAGGGATTCCGATACGAGCAGTACTTC,CSATYRQGFRYEQYF
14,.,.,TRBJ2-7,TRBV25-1,TGTGCCAGCACGAGAGGCGGCCCCTTCAATGAGCAGTACTTC,CASTRGGPFNEQYF
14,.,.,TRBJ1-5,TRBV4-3,TGCGCCAGCAGCCAAGCGGCAGGCTATCAGCCCCAGCATTTT,CASSQAAGYQPQHF
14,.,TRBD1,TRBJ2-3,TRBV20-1,TGCAGTGTATCGGGACAGGCAACCACAGATACGCAGTATTTT,CSVSGQATTDTQYF
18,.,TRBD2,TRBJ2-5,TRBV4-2,TGTGCCAGCAGCCAAGATCCAGCTGGCGGGGGGCCGCAAGAGACCCAGTACTTC,CASSQDPAGGGPQETQYF
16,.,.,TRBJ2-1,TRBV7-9,TGTGCCAGCAGCTCCGAGGGCGCATTCGTCCAAGAGACCCAGTTCTTC,CASSSEGAFVQETQFF
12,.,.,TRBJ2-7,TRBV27,TGTGCCAGCCGGACCCTTTCCTACGAGCAGTACTTC,CASRTLSYEQYF
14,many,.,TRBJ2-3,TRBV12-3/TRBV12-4,TGTGCCAGCAGTCAAGGGACCCGGGAAGATACGCAGTATTTT,CASSQGTREDTQYF
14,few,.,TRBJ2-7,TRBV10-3,TGTGCCATCAGTCCCGCAGGGGTATCCTACGAGCAGTACTTC,CAISPAGVSYEQYF
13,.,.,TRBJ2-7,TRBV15,TGTGCCACCAGCAGAGATAGGTCACAAGAGCAGTACTTC,CATSRDRSQEQYF
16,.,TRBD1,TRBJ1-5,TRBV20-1,TGCAGTGCTAGGGGGACAGGGCCCCTTAGCAATCAGCCCCAGCATTTT,CSARGTGPLSNQPQHF
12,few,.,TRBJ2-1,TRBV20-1,TGCAGTGCTAGAGATAAGAGGGGCGAGCAGTTCTTC,CSARDKRGEQFF
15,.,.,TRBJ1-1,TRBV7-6,TGTGCCAGCAGCGCGAAGGGGGTTTCGGGCACTGAAGCTTTCTTT,CASSAKGVSGTEAFF
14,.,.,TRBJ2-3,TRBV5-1,TGCGCCAGCAGCGTAGAAGGTGGCCGGCATACGCAGTATTTT,CASSVEGGRHTQYF
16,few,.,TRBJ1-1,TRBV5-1,TGCGCCAGCAGCTTGAGATCTACGGCAGCGAACACTGAAGCTTTCTTT,CASSLRSTAANTEAFF
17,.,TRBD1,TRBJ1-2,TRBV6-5,TGTGCCAGCAGTTACTCCAGGAGGACAGGGACTAACTATGGCTACACCTTT,CASSYSRRTGTNYGYTF
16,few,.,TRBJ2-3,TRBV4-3,TGCGCCAGCAGCCAAGCTTCAGGAAGGGCCCTAGATACGCAGTATTTT,CASSQASGRALDTQYF
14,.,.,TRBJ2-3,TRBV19,TGTGCCAGTAGTACTCGGGTCGGCACAGATACGCAGTATTTT,CASSTRVGTDTQYF
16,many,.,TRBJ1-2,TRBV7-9,TGTGCCAGCAGCCGCACCGGGGGCGGTGTTAACTATGGCTACACCTTC,CASSRTGGGVNYGYTF
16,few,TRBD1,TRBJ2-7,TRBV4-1,TGCGCCAGCAGCCAAGCCTGGGACAGAGGGTCCTACGAGCAGTACTTC,CASSQAWDRGSYEQYF
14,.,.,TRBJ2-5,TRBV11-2,TGTGCCAGCGGGGACAGCTACCGGGAGGAGACCCAGTACTTC,CASGDSYREETQYF
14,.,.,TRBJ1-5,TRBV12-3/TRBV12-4,TGTGCCAGCAGTTGGGGGCTCGAAAGTTTCGCCCAGCATTTT,CASSWGLESFAQHF
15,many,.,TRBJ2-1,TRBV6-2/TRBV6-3,TGTGCCAGCAGTTACAGGGCTGAGGGAGAGGATGAGCAGTTCTTC,CASSYRAEGEDEQFF